These 26 T cell receptor beta chains were all obtained from the same sample, sequenced in a study of identical twins. TCRdb itself ran the 5' RACE reads through MiXCR, one entry per CDR3 protein. The data contain 1.5 million to 2 million distinct CDR3 sequences, under 35% of them singletons. The source material was cord blood. These receptors originate from a newborn girl in good health.

The CDR3 DNA reads TGTGCCAGCTCACCAAGGGGGCGCCTCAATTCACCCCTCCACTTT. This codes for CASSPRGRLNSPLHF. The chain joins TRBV18 to TRBJ1-6, with 7 positions matching TRBD1. Germline values: CDR1 KGHSH, CDR2 LQKENI. V shed 2 bases and J 7 bases; nucleotides not matched to a gene: 5. The length of the CDR3 is 15 residues.

This clonotype was detected a few times. The rearrangement uses TRBV20-1 and TRBJ2-7; possibly TRBD1 or TRBD2 for D (5 bases each). The CDR3 sequence is 14 residues long. The V gene's germline CDR1 is DFQATT and CDR2 SNEGSKA (reference sequence). The CDR3 DNA sequence: TGCAGCCATGCCGACAGTCCGGGGCCCTACGAGCAGTACTTC. It translates to CSHADSPGPYEQYF.

This clonotype showed up just a few times. V usage is TRBV4-2 and J usage is TRBJ2-1, with 8 nucleotides matching TRBD2. The CDR3 totals 14 residues. Germline values: CDR1 LGHNA, CDR2 YNFKEQ. The V gene end was trimmed by 0 bases and the J gene end by 8 bases; junction bases not matched to a gene: 3. The CDR3 reads CASSQEAGVYEQFF. Written as DNA, the CDR3 is TGTGCCAGCAGCCAAGAAGCGGGAGTGTATGAGCAGTTCTTC.

V gene TRBV4-1 combines with J gene TRBJ2-1, with TRBD2 matching 9 bases. The last part of the DNA fits TRBJ2-7 better; the J call may be wrong. Germline loops: CDR1 MGHRA, CDR2 YSYEKL. The CDR3 consists of 18 residues. CDR3 loop: CASSQGLAAYGGYNEQYF. The CDR3, as DNA: TGCGCCAGCAGCCAAGGACTAGCGGCCTATGGAGGCTACAATGAGCAGTACTTC.

The chain has TRBV7-2 and TRBJ2-2, with 13 nucleotides matching TRBD2. Per the germline V gene, CDR1 is SGHTA and CDR2 is FQGNSA. The CDR3 has 18 amino acids. The V gene end was trimmed by 6 bases and the J gene end by 4 bases; junction bases not matched to a gene: 11. CDR3 loop: CASSRPGLAGLSTGELFF. The CDR3 nucleotides read TGTGCCAGCAGTCGGCCGGGACTAGCGGGATTGTCCACCGGGGAGCTGTTTTTT.

V and J are TRBV6-1 and TRBJ2-3; TRBD2 matches 7 bases. Germline values: CDR1 MNHNS, CDR2 SASEGT. This CDR3 is built from 14 residues. V shed 6 bases, J shed 1 base, and the junction held 4 bases outside the gene matches. The chain's CDR3 is CASRQRERTDTQYF. DNA of the CDR3: TGTGCCAGCAGACAGCGGGAACGCACAGATACGCAGTATTTT.

V is TRBV6-5 and J is TRBJ1-1, with 9 bases fitting TRBD1. The CDR3 is 14 amino acids. J was trimmed by 6 bases and V by 2 bases; bases with no gene match: 4. Germline-derived CDR1 and CDR2 are MNHEY and SVGAGI. The CDR3 DNA reads as TGTGCCAGCAGTTACGGACAGGGGTATGCTGAAGCTTTCTTT. Translating it yields CASSYGQGYAEAFF.

The sample holds a few counts of this clonotype. The chain uses TRBV15 and TRBJ2-5; no firm D call. Germline CDR1 LNHNV, CDR2 YYDKDF (reference sequence). CDR3 length: 13 residues. V was shortened by 0 bases and J by 5 bases, with 7 bases between the two germline ends. The CDR3 DNA follows: TGTGCCACCAGCAGAGATATGGGGGAGACCCAGTACTTC. Protein sequence: CATSRDMGETQYF. Full variable domain (missing parts from reference TRBV15 and TRBJ2-5): DAMVIQNPRYQVTQFGKPVTLSCSQTLNHNVMYWYQQKSSQAPKLLFHYYDKDFNNEADTPDNFQSRRPNTSFCFLDIRSPGLGDTAMYLCATSRDMGETQYFGPGTRLLVL.

The genes are TRBV24-1 and TRBJ2-2; a possible D gene is TRBD2 (6 bases). Trimming removed 5 bases at V and 0 bases at J, with 9 bases between. This CDR3 contains 15 residues. Germline CDR1 reads KGHDR; CDR2 reads SFDVKD. This CDR3 is CATSVGGPNTGELFF. CDR3 sequence (DNA): TGTGCCACCAGTGTCGGGGGACCGAACACCGGGGAGCTGTTTTTT.

V and J are TRBV5-1 and TRBJ2-3, with D tentatively TRBD2 (6 bases). V was clipped by 2 bases and J by 0 bases, with 10 bases between them. The CDR3 is 15 residues long. CDR1 is SGHRS, CDR2 YFSETQ, per germline. The CDR3 region is CASSFGGVSTDTQYF. The CDR3 DNA is TGCGCCAGCAGCTTCGGCGGGGTGAGCACAGATACGCAGTATTTT.

The chain couples TRBV29-1 to TRBJ2-1, with a tentative D call TRBD2 (6 bases). From germline, CDR1 is SQVTM and CDR2 ANQGSEA. This CDR3 has 13 amino acids. The CDR3 DNA follows: TGCGGCCTGCTTAGCGGAGCTGGTAATGAGCAGTTCTTC. Encoded protein: CGLLSGAGNEQFF.

A few counts support this clonotype. The chain employs TRBV28 and TRBJ2-5; 10 bases match TRBD2. This CDR3 is built from 16 residues. In germline, CDR1 is MDHEN, CDR2 SYDVKM. V lost 6 bases and J lost 4; bases outside the gene matches: 11. CDR3 nucleotide sequence: TGTGCCAGCAGCCAGGACCCCCGACTAGCGGGAGAGACCCAGTACTTC. The encoded protein is CASSQDPRLAGETQYF.

This clonotype was observed a handful of times. The chain has TRBV12-3 or TRBV12-4 and TRBJ2-1; unclear D gene. Trimming left V 3 bases short and J 5 bases short, with 14 bases between. This CDR3 region has 15 residues. CDR3 in DNA: TGTGCCAGCAGTTTCAGGTCTAGAGATAACAATGAGCAGTTCTTC. Translated: CASSFRSRDNNEQFF.

The chain joins TRBV9 to TRBJ1-2, with TRBD1 identical over 9 bases. J lost 4 bases, V lost 2 bases, and 12 bases had no gene match. The length of the CDR3 is 17 residues. Germline CDR1 SGDLS, CDR2 YYNGEE. In DNA, the CDR3 is TGTGCCAGCAGCGTTAGAGGCCGGGACAGGGCCTGCTATGGCTACACCTTC. Its translation: CASSVRGRDRACYGYTF.

Only a few counts were recorded for this clonotype. The chain combines TRBV7-9 with TRBJ2-7; 8 bases map to TRBD1. CDR3 size: 15 residues. The junction had 9 bases not matched to a gene; V was cut back by 5 bases and J by 3 bases. Germline V gives CDR1 SEHNR, CDR2 FQNEAQ (reference sequence). CDR3 DNA sequence: TGTGCCAGCAGCCCAGATAGGACAGGGTTCTACGAGCAGTACTTC. Protein product: CASSPDRTGFYEQYF.

This clonotype has at least ten counts. An end of the junction differs from the germline gene, which may be a read error. The chain recombines TRBV5-1 with TRBJ2-7; 8 bases map to TRBD1. There are 14 residues in the CDR3. Germline assignment: CDR1 SGHRS and CDR2 YFSETQ. Written as DNA, the CDR3 is TGTGCCAGCAGTTTCGGGACAGGCTCCTACGAGCAGTACTTC. Translated: CASSFGTGSYEQYF.

The chain recombines TRBV5-1 with TRBJ1-5; TRBD1 is a possible D gene (6 bases). Trimming removed 0 bases from V and 7 bases from J, with 11 bases in between. Germline-derived CDR1 and CDR2 are SGHRS and YFSETQ. The CDR3 contains 14 residues. This CDR3 is CASSLGEGEQPQHF. The CDR3 DNA is TGCGCCAGCAGCTTGGGGGAGGGGGAGCAGCCCCAGCATTTT.

Details on this clonotype: The junction differs from germline at one of its ends, possibly a read error. The chain couples TRBV2 to TRBJ1-2; D is perhaps TRBD1 (5 bases). CDR3 size: 11 residues. Germline-derived CDR1 and CDR2 are SNHLY and FYNNEI. CDR3 protein: CAGRVHYGYTF. The CDR3 bases are TGTGCCGGCAGGGTACACTATGGCTACACCTTC.

V usage is TRBV24-1 and J usage is TRBJ2-3, with 9 bases identical to TRBD1. V dropped 4 bases and J dropped 6; count of bases not matched to a gene: 4. The CDR3 loop spans 14 amino acids. Germline CDR1 reads KGHDR; CDR2 reads SFDVKD. The CDR3: CATSDHRGLDTQYF. CDR3 sequence (DNA): TGTGCCACCAGTGACCACAGGGGGCTCGATACGCAGTATTTT.

J is TRBJ2-1 and V is TRBV18, with TRBD2 matching over 12 bases. The CDR3 is 17 residues long. The V segment lost 4 bases and the J segment 2 bases; nucleotides outside the gene matches: 6. The V gene's germline CDR1 is KGHSH and CDR2 LQKENI. CDR3 DNA sequence: TGTGCCAGCTCACGGACTAGCGGGGCTTCAGCCTACAATGAGCAGTTCTTC. It encodes CASSRTSGASAYNEQFF.

This clonotype was detected only a few times. An end of the junction does not agree with germline; a read error may underlie this. The V gene is TRBV20-1, the J gene TRBJ2-3, with 7 positions matching TRBD1. CDR3 size: 12 residues. CDR1 is DFQATT and CDR2 is SNEGSKA in the germline V gene (reference sequence). The CDR3 region is CSAGTVTYTQYF. Written as DNA, the CDR3 is TGCAGTGCCGGGACAGTCACATATACGCAGTATTTT.

This clonotype came up a few times. The CDR3 reads CASSFGTSGSPSSYEQYF. The CDR3, as DNA: TGCGCCAGCAGCTTCGGGACTAGCGGGAGTCCGAGCTCCTACGAGCAGTACTTC. This sequence joins TRBV5-1 and TRBJ2-7; 14 positions match TRBD2. The CDR3 length is 18 residues. After removal of 2 bases from V and 0 bases from J, the junction contained 7 bases not matched to a gene. The V gene's germline CDR1 is SGHRS and CDR2 YFSETQ.

This clonotype was observed a few times. The rearrangement joins TRBV5-1 to TRBJ2-1; 13 bases are shared with TRBD2. V was clipped by 3 bases and J by 7 bases; unmatched bases: 7. Looked up from germline, CDR1 is SGHRS and CDR2 is YFSETQ. CDR3 length: 16 residues. The CDR3 nucleotides read TGCGCCAGCAGCTCCACAGGACTAGCGGGAGTTAATGAGCAGTTCTTC. As protein: CASSSTGLAGVNEQFF.

CDR3 amino acids: CASSQRRQDRIPYEQYF. The CDR3, as DNA: TGTGCCAGCAGCCAAAGACGACAGGACCGAATTCCCTACGAGCAGTACTTC. The V call is TRBV3-1, the J call TRBJ2-7, with TRBD1 as a possible D gene (6 bases). Germline V gene data show CDR1 as LGHDT and CDR2 as YNNKEL (reference sequence). Trimming removed 2 bases at V and 2 bases at J, with 19 bases between. The CDR3 has 17 amino acids.

This chain connects TRBV19 to TRBJ2-7, with TRBD2 identical over 8 bases. Germline-derived CDR1 and CDR2 are LNHDA and SQIVND (reference sequence). The CDR3 is 16 residues long. Trimming cost V 5 bases and J 1 base; bases outside gene matches: 10. CDR3 sequence reads: CASSAHSGKSSYEQYF. In DNA form, the CDR3 reads TGTGCCAGTAGTGCACATAGCGGGAAGTCATCCTACGAGCAGTACTTC.

CDR3 bases: TGCGCCAGCAGTCCCCCGGTCGCAGATACGCAGTATTTT. Its protein is CASSPPVADTQYF. V usage is TRBV5-1 and J usage is TRBJ2-3; D unresolved. Deletions cut 5 bases from V and 4 bases from J, with 11 bases between. CDR1 is SGHRS, CDR2 YFSETQ, per germline. The CDR3 is 13 residues long.